This TCR beta chain appears in the sequencing data of a study of cytomegalovirus exposure and HLA in healthy donors. Overall study findings and caveats: A later analysis showed that HLA-associated TCR beta chains had undergone more clonal expansion than equally common others. For most TCR sequences rarity was the rule, although some public TCRs occurred in many donors. In a later analysis, HLA-C alleles had the fewest associated TCRs, DRB1 alleles the most.

With respect to this clone: Its antigen remains unknown.

In nominal health when sampled, donors likely had unrecorded immune exposures nonetheless. This CDR3 is 19 amino acids long. Germline assignment: CDR1 SGHTA and CDR2 FQGTGA. V lost 0 bases to trimming and J lost 1 base; unmatched junction nucleotides: 12. Researchers ran the PCR with 60 Vbeta and 13 Jbeta primers. The method was immunoSEQ multiplex PCR; TCRdb's version includes in-frame clones alone and lacks a portion of them. Here the sample spans some 140,000 clones, about four fifths being singletons. Sequenced sample: PBMCs. The sequence was obtained from a man aged 18 to 30 in good health and CMV-seronegative. The J gene is TRBJ2-1, the V gene TRBV7-3; 7 nucleotides match TRBD2. The CDR3 loop is CASSLTKGIAGPSYNEQFF. DNA for the CDR3: TGTGCCAGCAGCTTAACGAAGGGGATAGCGGGTCCATCCTACAATGAGCAGTTCTTC. Based on the CDR3 plus reference TRBV7-3 and TRBJ2-1, the full variable domain is GAGVSQTPSNKVTEKGKYVELRCDPISGHTALYWYRQSLGQGPEFLIYFQGTGAADDSGLPNDRFFAVRPEGSVSTLKIQRTERGDSAVYLCASSLTKGIAGPSYNEQFFGPGTRLTVL.